This T cell receptor (beta chain) was sequenced in a study of cytomegalovirus exposure and HLA in healthy donors. Use of 60 Vbeta and 13 Jbeta primers characterized the PCR. Assay: immunoSEQ multiplex PCR; the TCRdb copy retains only in-frame clones and omits some. The sample contains fewer than 250,000 clones, around 90% of which appear only once. Study-level points and caveats: Diagnosis of cytomegalovirus status made by the classifier reportedly showed high specificity and sensitivity.

This clone was seen only a few times. The antigen remains unidentified. The V gene lost 7 bases and the J gene lost 8 bases, with 17 bases spanning the gap. The V gene's germline CDR1 is SGHAT and CDR2 FQDESV (reference sequence). The length of the CDR3 is 13 residues. The TCR comes from a boy aged 2 to 10 in good health and CMV-seronegative. The chain links TRBV11-1 to TRBJ1-1; D perhaps matches TRBD1 (5 bases). Source material: PBMCs. The CDR3 region is CASTIQTESEAFF. The CDR3 coding sequence is TGTGCCAGCACCATTCAGACAGAATCGGAAGCTTTCTTT.